The next 15 T cell receptor beta chains were all read from a single sample in a study of CD8 T cells in Susac syndrome. Random hexamers primed reverse transcription of 0.5 to 1 ug RNA. TCRdb re-analysed the immunoSEQ multiplex PCR reads in MiXCR, keeping a single row per CDR3 protein. The table includes 74,000 or so distinct CDR3 sequences, approximately 94% detected once. The sample taken for sequencing was CD4+ T cells from PBMCs. The source of these receptors is a human donor with Susac syndrome.

The chain employs TRBV28 and TRBJ1-2; 7 bases match TRBD1. The germline CDR1 and CDR2 sequences are MDHEN and SYDVKM. This CDR3 has 15 amino acids. V shed 6 bases and J 3 bases; nucleotides not matched to a gene: 10. The CDR3, as DNA: TGTGCCAGCAGACAATCCGGACAGGCCTACTATGGCTACACCTTC. Protein: CASRQSGQAYYGYTF.

The CDR3 DNA sequence: TGTGCCAGCTCACCACCGGGGGGTAGAGCACCCCTCCACTTT. It yields the protein CASSPPGGRAPLHF. The V and J genes are TRBV18 and TRBJ1-6, with a tentative D call TRBD1 (5 bases). Germline V CDR1 and CDR2: KGHSH, LQKENI. The CDR3 runs 14 residues. V was trimmed by 0 bases and J by 11 bases, leaving 11 bases between them.

The V call is TRBV18, the J call TRBJ2-7; TRBD1 might be the D (5 bases). CDR1 and CDR2 from the germline V gene are KGHSH and LQKENI. Trimming shortened V by 5 bases and J by 3 bases, and 17 bases separated the two germline ends. The CDR3 loop spans 15 amino acids. As DNA, the CDR3 is TGTGCCAGCTCAGAGGATTACAGGAAGGGCTACGAGCAGTACTTC. This translates into CASSEDYRKGYEQYF. The entire variable domain, with the rest obtained from reference TRBV18 and TRBJ2-7, is as follows: NAGVMQNPRHLVRRRGQEARLRCSPMKGHSHVYWYRQLPEEGLKFMVYLQKENIIDESGMPKERFSAEFPKEGPSILRIQQVVRGDSAAYFCASSEDYRKGYEQYFGPGTRLTVT.

This rearrangement joins TRBV27 to TRBJ2-7, with D perhaps matching TRBD1 or TRBD2 (5 bases each). Trimming removed 4 bases from V and 10 bases from J, with 11 bases in between. Germline assignment: CDR1 MNHEY and CDR2 SMNVEV (reference sequence). This CDR3 is 11 amino acids long. Here the CDR3 reads CASSYLGAQYF. DNA of the CDR3: TGTGCCAGCAGTTACCTCGGGGCCCAGTACTTC.

The V gene is TRBV5-4, the J gene TRBJ1-1, with no clear D. The CDR3 length is 14 residues. Trimming cost V 0 bases and J 1 base, with 7 bases left between them. Germline CDR1 SGHNT, CDR2 YYREEE (reference sequence). As DNA, the CDR3 is TGTGCCAGCAGCTTGGTTATGGGGAACACTGAAGCTTTCTTT. It codes for CASSLVMGNTEAFF.

The V and J genes are TRBV27 and TRBJ2-7; 9 nucleotides align to TRBD1. Germline CDR1 and CDR2: MNHEY and SMNVEV (reference sequence). V shed 6 bases, J shed 1 base, and the junction held 13 bases outside the gene matches. This CDR3 spans 17 amino acids. Here the CDR3 DNA reads TGTGCCAGCAGCCCCGGACAGGGGCAATCGGGATCCTACGAGCAGTACTTC. Protein sequence: CASSPGQGQSGSYEQYF.

This chain joins TRBV7-2 and TRBJ1-2; D unresolved. The ends were cut back, 6 bases at V and 0 bases at J, with 8 bases in the middle. CDR1 is SGHTA, CDR2 FQGNSA, per germline. The CDR3 runs to 13 residues. CDR3 DNA: TGTGCCAGCAGGTCCCCCCCTAACTATGGCTACACCTTC. This codes for CASRSPPNYGYTF.

The chain recombines TRBV30 with TRBJ2-1; D gene ambiguous. CDR1 GTSNPN and CDR2 SVGIG come from the germline V gene (reference sequence). This CDR3 comprises 16 residues. Between the trimmed V and J ends, which lost 4 bases and 7 bases, there was a span of 23 bases. The CDR3 sequence is CAWMDLRPLGLNEQFF. The CDR3 region has the DNA TGTGCCTGGATGGATTTGAGGCCTTTAGGTTTGAATGAGCAGTTCTTC.

The V gene is TRBV6-6, the J gene TRBJ1-1, with 7 nucleotides matching TRBD1. Trimming removed 6 bases from V and 5 bases from J; junction bases left unmatched: 15. The germline CDR1 and CDR2 sequences are MNHNY and SVGAGI (reference sequence). The CDR3 is made up of 16 amino acids. The CDR3 protein is CASRPFGQAGETEAFF. In DNA, the CDR3 is TGTGCCAGCAGACCATTCGGACAGGCCGGGGAAACTGAAGCTTTCTTT.

The chain couples TRBV7-3 to TRBJ1-1; maybe TRBD1 (5 bases). The CDR3 is 14 amino acids. Deletions cut 4 bases from V and 4 bases from J, with 13 bases between. CDR1 is SGHTA, CDR2 FQGTGA, per germline. In DNA form, the CDR3 reads TGTGCCAGCAGCTCTACAGGAGGAGTCACTGAAGCTTTCTTT. Its protein is CASSSTGGVTEAFF.

The V and J genes are TRBV28 and TRBJ2-5; 12 bases are a match to TRBD2. Germline V CDR1 and CDR2: MDHEN, SYDVKM. Unmatched junction bases numbered 9, after V lost 6 bases and J lost 4 bases. The CDR3 sequence is 16 residues long. The CDR3 region is CASSSPSGRAGETQYF. DNA of the CDR3: TGTGCCAGCAGCTCACCTAGCGGGAGGGCTGGAGAGACCCAGTACTTC.

The rearrangement uses TRBV7-2 and TRBJ1-6; D is unresolved. This CDR3 is 13 amino acids long. V was shortened by 2 bases and J by 10 bases, with 9 bases between the two germline ends. From germline, CDR1 is SGHTA and CDR2 FQGNSA. This CDR3 is CASSLRVRSPLHF. Written as DNA, the CDR3 is TGTGCCAGCAGCTTAAGGGTCCGGTCACCCCTCCACTTT.

The chain uses TRBV7-2 and TRBJ2-1; 11 bases are a match to TRBD2. V was pared by 6 bases and J by 4 bases, with 8 bases of the junction left unmatched. This CDR3 contains 16 residues. Germline CDR1 is SGHTA and CDR2 is FQGNSA. The CDR3 loop is CASSRLAGQLYNEQFF. The CDR3 coding sequence is TGTGCCAGCAGTCGACTAGCGGGACAGCTGTACAATGAGCAGTTCTTC.

V gene TRBV6-5 combines with J gene TRBJ2-6; 8 bases fit TRBD1. The germline V gene has CDR1 MNHEY and CDR2 SVGAGI. The V gene end was trimmed by 0 bases and the J gene end by 4 bases; junction bases not matched to a gene: 5. The CDR3 length is 17 residues. CDR3 in amino acids: CASSYSQGAVGANVLTF. CDR3 in DNA: TGTGCCAGCAGTTACTCTCAGGGGGCGGTGGGGGCCAACGTCCTGACTTTC.

The chain links TRBV7-8 to TRBJ2-7, with D unclear. CDR3 size: 11 residues. V gave up 3 bases and J gave up 7 bases, with 7 bases separating them. Germline V CDR1 and CDR2: SGHVS, FQNEAQ. CDR3 DNA sequence: TGTGCCAGCAGCTTCTATTATGAGCAGTACTTC. It yields the protein CASSFYYEQYF.